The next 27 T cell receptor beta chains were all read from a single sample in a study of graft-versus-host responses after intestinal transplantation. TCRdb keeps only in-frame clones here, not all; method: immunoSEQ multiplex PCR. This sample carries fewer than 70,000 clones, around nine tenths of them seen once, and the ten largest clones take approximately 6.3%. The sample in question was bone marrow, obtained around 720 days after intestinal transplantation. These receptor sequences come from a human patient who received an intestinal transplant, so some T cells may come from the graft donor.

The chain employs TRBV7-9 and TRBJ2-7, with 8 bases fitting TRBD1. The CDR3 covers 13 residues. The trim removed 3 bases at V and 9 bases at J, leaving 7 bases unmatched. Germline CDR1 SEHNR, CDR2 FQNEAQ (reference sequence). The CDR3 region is CASSLAGGAGQYF. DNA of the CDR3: TGTGCCAGCAGCTTGGCAGGGGGCGCAGGGCAGTACTTC.

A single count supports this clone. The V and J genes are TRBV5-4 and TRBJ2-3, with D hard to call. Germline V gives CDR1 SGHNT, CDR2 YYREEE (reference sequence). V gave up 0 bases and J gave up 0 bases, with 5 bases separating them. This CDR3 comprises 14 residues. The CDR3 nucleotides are TGTGCCAGCAGCTTGGTGGCTAGCACAGATACGCAGTATTTT. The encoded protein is CASSLVASTDTQYF.

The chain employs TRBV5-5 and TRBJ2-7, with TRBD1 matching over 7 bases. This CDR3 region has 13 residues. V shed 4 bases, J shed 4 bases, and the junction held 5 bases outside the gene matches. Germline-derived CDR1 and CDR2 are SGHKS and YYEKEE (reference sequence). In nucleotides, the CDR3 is TGTGCCAGCAGCGGTACAGGGGCGTACGAGCAGTACTTC. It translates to CASSGTGAYEQYF.

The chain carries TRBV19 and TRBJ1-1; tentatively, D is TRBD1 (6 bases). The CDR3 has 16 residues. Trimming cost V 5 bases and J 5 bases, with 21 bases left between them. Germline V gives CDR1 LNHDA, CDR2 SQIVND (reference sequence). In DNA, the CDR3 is TGTGCCAGTAGTCCCTACTATGGAACAGGGAGGACTGAAGCTTTCTTT. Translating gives CASSPYYGTGRTEAFF.

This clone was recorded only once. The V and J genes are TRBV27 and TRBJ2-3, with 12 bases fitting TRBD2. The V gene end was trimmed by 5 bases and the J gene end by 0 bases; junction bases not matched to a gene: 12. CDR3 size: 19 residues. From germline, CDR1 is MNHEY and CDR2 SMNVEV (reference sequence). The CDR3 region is CASSPSLAGGPRSTDTQYF. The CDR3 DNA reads TGTGCCAGCAGTCCCTCTCTAGCGGGAGGGCCTCGGAGCACAGATACGCAGTATTTT.

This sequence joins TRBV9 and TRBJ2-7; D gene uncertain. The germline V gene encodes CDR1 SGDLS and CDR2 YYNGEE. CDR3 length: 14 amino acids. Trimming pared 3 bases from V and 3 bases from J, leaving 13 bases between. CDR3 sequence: CASSAYADIYEQYF. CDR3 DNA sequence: TGTGCCAGCAGCGCCTACGCTGACATCTACGAGCAGTACTTC.

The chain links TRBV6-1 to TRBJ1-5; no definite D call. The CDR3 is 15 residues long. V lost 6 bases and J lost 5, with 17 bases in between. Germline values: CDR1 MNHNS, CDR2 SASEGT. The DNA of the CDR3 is TGTGCCAGCAGAGAACGGGTTGGGGAAGATCAGCCCCAGCATTTT. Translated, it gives CASRERVGEDQPQHF.

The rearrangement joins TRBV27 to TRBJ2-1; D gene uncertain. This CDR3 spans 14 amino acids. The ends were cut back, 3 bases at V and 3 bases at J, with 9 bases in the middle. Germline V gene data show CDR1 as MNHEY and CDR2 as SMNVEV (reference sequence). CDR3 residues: CASSFQPLYNEQFF. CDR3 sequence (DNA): TGTGCCAGCAGTTTCCAGCCTCTCTACAATGAGCAGTTCTTC.

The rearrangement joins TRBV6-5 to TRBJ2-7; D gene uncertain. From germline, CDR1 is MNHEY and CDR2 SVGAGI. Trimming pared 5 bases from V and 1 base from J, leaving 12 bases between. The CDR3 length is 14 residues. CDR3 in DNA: TGTGCCAGCAGTCCGCAGCGAGCTTCCTACGAGCAGTACTTC. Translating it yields CASSPQRASYEQYF.

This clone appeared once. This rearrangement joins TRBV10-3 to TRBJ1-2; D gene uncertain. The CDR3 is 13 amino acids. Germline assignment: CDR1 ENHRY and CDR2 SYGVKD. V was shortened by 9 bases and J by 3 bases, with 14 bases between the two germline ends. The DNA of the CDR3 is TGTGCCATATCACTTCGGGGAGACTATGGCTACACCTTC. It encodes CAISLRGDYGYTF.

The DNA of the CDR3 is TGTGCCAGCAGTCGGAGCCCCTACGAGCAGTACTTC. Encoded protein: CASSRSPYEQYF. The chain recombines TRBV28 with TRBJ2-7, with D uncertain. The CDR3 has 12 residues. V was cut by 5 bases and J by 2 bases, with 7 bases left in between. Germline loops: CDR1 MDHEN, CDR2 SYDVKM.

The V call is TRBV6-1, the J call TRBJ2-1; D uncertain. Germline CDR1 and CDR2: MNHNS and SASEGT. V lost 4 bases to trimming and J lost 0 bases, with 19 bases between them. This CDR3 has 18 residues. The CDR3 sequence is CASSGFLFDGGSYNEQFF. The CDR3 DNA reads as TGTGCCAGCAGTGGGTTCTTATTTGACGGCGGCTCCTACAATGAGCAGTTCTTC.

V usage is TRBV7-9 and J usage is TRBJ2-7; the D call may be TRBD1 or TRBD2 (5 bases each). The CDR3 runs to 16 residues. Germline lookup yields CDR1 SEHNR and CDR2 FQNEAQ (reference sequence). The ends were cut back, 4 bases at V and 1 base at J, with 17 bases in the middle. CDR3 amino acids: CASSSTFGTESYEQYF. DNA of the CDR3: TGTGCCAGCAGCTCCACTTTCGGGACGGAATCCTACGAGCAGTACTTC.

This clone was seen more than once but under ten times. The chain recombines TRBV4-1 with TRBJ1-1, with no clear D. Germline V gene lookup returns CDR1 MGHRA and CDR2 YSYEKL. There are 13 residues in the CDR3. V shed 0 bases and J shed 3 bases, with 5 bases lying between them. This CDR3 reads CASSQDGDTEAFF. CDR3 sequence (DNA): TGCGCCAGCAGCCAAGATGGGGACACTGAAGCTTTCTTT.

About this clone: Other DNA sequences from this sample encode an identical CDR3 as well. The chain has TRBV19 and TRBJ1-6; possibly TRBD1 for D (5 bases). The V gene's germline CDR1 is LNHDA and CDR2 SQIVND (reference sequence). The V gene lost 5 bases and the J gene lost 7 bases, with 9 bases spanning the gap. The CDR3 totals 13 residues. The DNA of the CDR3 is TGTGCCAGTAGTGGGAGACAGAATTCACCCCTCCACTTT. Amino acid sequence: CASSGRQNSPLHF.

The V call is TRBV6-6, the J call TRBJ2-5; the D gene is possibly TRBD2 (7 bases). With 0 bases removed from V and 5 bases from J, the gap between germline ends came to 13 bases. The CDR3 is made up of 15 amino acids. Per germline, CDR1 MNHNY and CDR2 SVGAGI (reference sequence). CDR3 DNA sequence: TGTGCCAGCAGTTACTCAGGGGGGGTAATGGAGACCCAGTACTTC. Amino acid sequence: CASSYSGGVMETQYF.

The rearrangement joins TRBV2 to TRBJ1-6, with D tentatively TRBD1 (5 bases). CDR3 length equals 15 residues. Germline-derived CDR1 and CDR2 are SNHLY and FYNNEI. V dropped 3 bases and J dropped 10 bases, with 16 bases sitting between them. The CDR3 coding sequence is TGTGCCAGCAGTGAGGAGGCAAGGAGGGACTCACCCCTCCACTTT. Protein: CASSEEARRDSPLHF. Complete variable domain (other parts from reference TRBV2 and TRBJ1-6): EPEVTQTPSHQVTQMGQEVILRCVPISNHLYFYWYRQILGQKVEFLVSFYNNEISEKSEIFDDQFSVERPDGSNFTLKIRSTKLEDSAMYFCASSEEARRDSPLHFGNGTRLTVT.

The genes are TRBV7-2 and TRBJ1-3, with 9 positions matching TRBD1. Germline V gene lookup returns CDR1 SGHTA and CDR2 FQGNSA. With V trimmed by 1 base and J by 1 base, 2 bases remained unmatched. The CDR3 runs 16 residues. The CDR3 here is CASSLGTGVSGNTIYF. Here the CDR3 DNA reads TGTGCCAGCAGCTTAGGGACAGGGGTATCTGGAAACACCATATATTTT.

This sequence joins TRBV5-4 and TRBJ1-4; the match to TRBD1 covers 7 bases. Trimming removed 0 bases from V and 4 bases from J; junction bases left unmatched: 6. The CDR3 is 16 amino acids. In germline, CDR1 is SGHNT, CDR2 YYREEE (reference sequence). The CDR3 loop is CASSLEPGQINEKLFF. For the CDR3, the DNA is TGTGCCAGCAGCTTGGAACCGGGACAGATTAATGAAAAACTGTTTTTT.

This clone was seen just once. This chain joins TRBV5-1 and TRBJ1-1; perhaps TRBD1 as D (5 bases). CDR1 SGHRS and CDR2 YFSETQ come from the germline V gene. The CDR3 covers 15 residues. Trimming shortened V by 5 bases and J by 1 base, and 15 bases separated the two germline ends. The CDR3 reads CASSSNGGTNTEAFF. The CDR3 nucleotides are TGCGCCAGCAGTTCGAACGGGGGTACGAACACTGAAGCTTTCTTT.

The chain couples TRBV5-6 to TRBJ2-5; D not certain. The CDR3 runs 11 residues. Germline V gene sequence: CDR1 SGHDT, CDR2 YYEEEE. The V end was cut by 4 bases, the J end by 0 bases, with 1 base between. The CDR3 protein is CASSHQETQYF. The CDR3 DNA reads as TGTGCCAGCAGCCACCAAGAGACCCAGTACTTC.

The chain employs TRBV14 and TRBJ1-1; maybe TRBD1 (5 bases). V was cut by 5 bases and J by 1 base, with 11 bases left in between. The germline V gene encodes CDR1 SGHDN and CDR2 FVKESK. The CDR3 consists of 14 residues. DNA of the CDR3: TGTGCCAGCAGCTCGGAGACAGCGAACACTGAAGCTTTCTTT. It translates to CASSSETANTEAFF.

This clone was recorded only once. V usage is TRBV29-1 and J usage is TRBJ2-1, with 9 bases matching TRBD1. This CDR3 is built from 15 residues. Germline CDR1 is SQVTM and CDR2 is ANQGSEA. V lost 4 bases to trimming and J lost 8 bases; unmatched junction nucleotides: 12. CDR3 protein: CSVAFTGGRFDEQFF. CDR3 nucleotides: TGCAGCGTTGCCTTTACAGGGGGCCGCTTTGATGAGCAGTTCTTC.

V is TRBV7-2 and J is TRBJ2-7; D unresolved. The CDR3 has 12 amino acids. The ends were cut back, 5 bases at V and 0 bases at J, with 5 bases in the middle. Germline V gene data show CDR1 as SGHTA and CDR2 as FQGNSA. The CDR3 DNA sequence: TGTGCCAGCAGCGCTAGCTCCTACGAGCAGTACTTC. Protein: CASSASSYEQYF.

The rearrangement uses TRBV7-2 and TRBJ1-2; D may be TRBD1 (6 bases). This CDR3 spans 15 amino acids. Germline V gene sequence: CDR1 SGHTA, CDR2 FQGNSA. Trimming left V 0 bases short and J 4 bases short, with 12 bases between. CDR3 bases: TGTGCCAGCAGCTTAGCGGAAGGGGGAGGCTATGGCTACACCTTC. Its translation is CASSLAEGGGYGYTF.

The CDR3 loop reads CASSQQTSGRLGELFF. As DNA, the CDR3 is TGCGCCAGCAGCCAGCAGACTAGCGGGAGGCTCGGGGAGCTGTTTTTT. The rearrangement links TRBV4-1 to TRBJ2-2, with 13 positions matching TRBD2. This CDR3 is 16 amino acids long. The germline gives CDR1 MGHRA, CDR2 YSYEKL. V lost 3 bases to trimming and J lost 7 bases; unmatched junction nucleotides: 5.

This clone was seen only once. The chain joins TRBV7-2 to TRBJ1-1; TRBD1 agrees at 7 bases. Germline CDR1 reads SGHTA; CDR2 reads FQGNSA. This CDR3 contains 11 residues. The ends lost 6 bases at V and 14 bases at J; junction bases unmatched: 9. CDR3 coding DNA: TGTGCCAGCAGTTCAAACGGGGGACAGTTCTTT. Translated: CASSSNGGQFF.